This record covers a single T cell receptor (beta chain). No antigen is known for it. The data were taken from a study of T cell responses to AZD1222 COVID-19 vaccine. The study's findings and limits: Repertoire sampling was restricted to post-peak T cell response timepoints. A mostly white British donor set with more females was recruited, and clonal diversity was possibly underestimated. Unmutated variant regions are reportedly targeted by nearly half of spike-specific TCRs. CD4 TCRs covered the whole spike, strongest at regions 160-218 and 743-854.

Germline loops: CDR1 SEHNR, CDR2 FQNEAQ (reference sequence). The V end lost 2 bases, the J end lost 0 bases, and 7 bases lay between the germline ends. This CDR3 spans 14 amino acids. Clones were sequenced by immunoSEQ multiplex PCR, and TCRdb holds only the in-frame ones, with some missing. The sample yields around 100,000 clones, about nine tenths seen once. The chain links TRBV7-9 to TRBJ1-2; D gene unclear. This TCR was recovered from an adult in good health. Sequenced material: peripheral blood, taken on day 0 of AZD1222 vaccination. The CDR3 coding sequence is TGTGCCAGCAGCTTAACGGCATCTAACTATGGCTACACCTTC. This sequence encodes CASSLTASNYGYTF. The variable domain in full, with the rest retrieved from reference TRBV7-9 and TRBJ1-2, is DTGVSQNPRHKITKRGQNVTFRCDPISEHNRLYWYRQTLGQGPEFLTYFQNEAQLEKSRLLSDRFSAERPKGSFSTLEIQRTEQGDSAMYLCASSLTASNYGYTFGSGTRLTVV.